A single T cell receptor beta chain is shown here with its context. Antigen: not known. V lost 5 bases and J lost 5; bases outside the gene matches: 9. Germline V gene sequence: CDR1 SGHTA, CDR2 FQGNSA. The CDR3 is made up of 17 amino acids. The data are from a study of PD-1 blockade in classical Hodgkin lymphoma. This table comes from immunoSEQ multiplex PCR, and its TCRdb copy is limited to in-frame clones, with some not included. The sample shows approximately 100,000 clones, approximately 90% of them seen only once. Overall study findings and caveats: TCR diversity at baseline was reported to be reduced in newly diagnosed patients relative to healthy donors. Newly diagnosed and completely responding patients shared comparable baseline diversity.

With no exception, relapse followed autologous stem cell transplantation in all patients, and brentuximab vedotin exposure varied. The chain couples TRBV7-2 to TRBJ2-5; 15 bases fit TRBD2. The source was peripheral blood mononuclear cells (PBMCs), collected before the second cycle of nivolumab. The clonotype was recovered from a human donor with classical Hodgkin lymphoma. The CDR3 reads CASSPPGLAGGRETQYF. In nucleotides, the CDR3 is TGTGCCAGCAGCCCCCCAGGACTAGCGGGGGGGAGGGAGACCCAGTACTTC.